The TCR beta chain under discussion was sequenced for a study of shared T cell receptors in the human thymus. The CDR3 has 11 amino acids. Germline values: CDR1 ENHRY, CDR2 SYGVKD. V was clipped by 11 bases and J by 6 bases, with 13 bases between them. This table comes from immunoSEQ multiplex PCR, and its TCRdb copy is limited to in-frame clones, with some not included. The sample consists of 600,000 to 900,000 clones, roughly 88% of them appearing once. This same sample was also taken into another study, of human thymus T cells. That report adds: Apparent bias marked the V and J gene usage of thymic and blood repertoires. Related research described thymic repertoires that were highly overlapping among unrelated individuals.

The receptor's source is a girl in the first two years of life with a congenital heart defect. The source material was thymocytes. V usage is TRBV10-3 and J usage is TRBJ1-2; unclear D gene. This CDR3 is CACEGSHGYTF. The DNA of the CDR3 is TGTGCCTGCGAGGGAAGTCATGGCTACACCTTC.